This T cell receptor beta chain emerged from a study of T cell repertoires in cytomegalovirus infection. TCRdb reanalysed the reads using MiXCR and keeps one entry per CDR3 protein. The sample has 150,000 or so distinct CDR3 sequences, approximately 21% seen once. The CDR3 covers 11 residues. Trimming cost V 0 bases and J 7 bases, with 3 bases left between them. Germline V gene sequence: CDR1 MNHEY, CDR2 SVGEGT. A remark on this clonotype: Its matching antigen is unknown.

V usage is TRBV6-2 or TRBV6-3 and J usage is TRBJ1-2, with D unclear. The material was CD8+ T cells from cultured PBMCs, obtained from culture after CMV antigen stimulation. The source is a human donor in good health (CMV status not recorded). Some clones in this sample may be carry-over from other donors' samples. The DNA of the CDR3 is TGTGCCAGCAGTTACTCGGCTGGCTACACCTTC. Its protein is CASSYSAGYTF.